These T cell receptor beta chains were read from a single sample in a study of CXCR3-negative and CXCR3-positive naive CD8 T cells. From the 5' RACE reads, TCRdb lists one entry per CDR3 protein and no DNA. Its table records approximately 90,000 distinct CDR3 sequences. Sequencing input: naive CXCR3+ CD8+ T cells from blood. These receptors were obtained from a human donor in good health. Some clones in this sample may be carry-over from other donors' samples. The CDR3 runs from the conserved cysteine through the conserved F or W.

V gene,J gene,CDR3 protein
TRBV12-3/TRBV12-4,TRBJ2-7,CASSLEAGTPYEQYF
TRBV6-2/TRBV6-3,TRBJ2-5,CASSYLIRVRPPQETQYF
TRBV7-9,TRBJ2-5,CASSPTWGKHQETQYF
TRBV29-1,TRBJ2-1,CSVERGQGFANEQFF
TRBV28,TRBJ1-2,CASSLLLGTGGYTF
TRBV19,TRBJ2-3,CASSATSGRRTDTQYF
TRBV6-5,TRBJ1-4,CASSSPGTGNEKLFF
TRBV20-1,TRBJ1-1,CSATRGPRNTEAFF
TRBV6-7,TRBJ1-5,CASSYCGRGKASNQPQHF
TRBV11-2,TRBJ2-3,CASSFPRQDPSTDTQYF
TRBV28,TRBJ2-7,CASSSPGTGLYEQYF
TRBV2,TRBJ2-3,CASSERRTDTQYF
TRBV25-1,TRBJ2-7,CASSYGTRFPYEQYF
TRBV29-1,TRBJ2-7,CSVEGGVSSYEQYF
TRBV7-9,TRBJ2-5,CASSSNKLPAAETQYF
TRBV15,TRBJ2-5,CATSRNRDLETQYF